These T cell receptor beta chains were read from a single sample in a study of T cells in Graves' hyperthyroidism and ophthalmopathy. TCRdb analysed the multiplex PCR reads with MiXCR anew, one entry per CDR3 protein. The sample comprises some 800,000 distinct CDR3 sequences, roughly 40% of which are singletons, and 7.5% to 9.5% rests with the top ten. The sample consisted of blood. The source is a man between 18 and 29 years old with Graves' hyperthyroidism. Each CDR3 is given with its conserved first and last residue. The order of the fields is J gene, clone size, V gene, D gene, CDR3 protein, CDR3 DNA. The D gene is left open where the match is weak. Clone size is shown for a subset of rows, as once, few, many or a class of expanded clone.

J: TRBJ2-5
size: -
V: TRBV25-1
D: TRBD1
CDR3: CASRGTGLVKETQYF
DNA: TGCGCCAGCAGGGGGACAGGGCTGGTAAAAGAGACCCAGTACTTC

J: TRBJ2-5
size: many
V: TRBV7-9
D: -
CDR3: CATEFAETQYF
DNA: TGTGCCACTGAGTTTGCGGAGACCCAGTACTTC

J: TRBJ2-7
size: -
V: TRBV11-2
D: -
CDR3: CASGRETYEQYF
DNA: TGTGCCAGTGGCCGGGAAACCTACGAGCAGTACTTC

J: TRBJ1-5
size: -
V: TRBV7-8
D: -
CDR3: CASSSQGQGYQPQHF
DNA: TGTGCCAGCAGCTCCCAGGGGCAGGGATATCAGCCCCAGCATTTT

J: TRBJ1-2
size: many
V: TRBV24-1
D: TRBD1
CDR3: CATSTGGAYGYTF
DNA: TGTGCCACCAGTACAGGGGGTGCCTATGGCTACACCTTC

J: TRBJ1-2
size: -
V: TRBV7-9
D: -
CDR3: CASSPLGGQPSYGYTF
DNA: TGCGCCAGCAGCCCCCTGGGGGGCCAGCCCTCATATGGCTACACCTTC

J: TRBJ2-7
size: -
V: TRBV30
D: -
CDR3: CAWSLGPWEQYF
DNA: TGTGCCTGGAGTTTAGGGCCATGGGAGCAGTACTTC

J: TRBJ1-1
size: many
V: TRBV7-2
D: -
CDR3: CASLNPLNTEAFF
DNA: TGTGCCAGCCTAAACCCGTTGAACACTGAAGCTTTCTTT

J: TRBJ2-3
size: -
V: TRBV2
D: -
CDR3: CASSEREGSRDTQYF
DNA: TGTGCCAGCAGTGAAAGAGAAGGCAGTCGAGATACGCAGTATTTT

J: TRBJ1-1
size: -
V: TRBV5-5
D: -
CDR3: CASSQGRGVNTEAFF
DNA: TGCGCCAGCAGCCAAGGGAGGGGAGTGAACACTGAAGCTTTCTTT

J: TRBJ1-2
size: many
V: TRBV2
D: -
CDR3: CASSERWEGNGYTF
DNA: TGTGCCAGCAGTGAACGGTGGGAGGGCAATGGCTACACCTTC

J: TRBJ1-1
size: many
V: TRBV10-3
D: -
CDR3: CAISDRVTEAFF
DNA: TGTGCCATCAGTGACAGGGTTACTGAAGCTTTCTTT

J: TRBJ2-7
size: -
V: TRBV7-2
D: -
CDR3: CASSFSQGSYEQYF
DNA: TGTGCCAGCAGCTTTTCACAAGGCTCCTACGAGCAGTACTTC

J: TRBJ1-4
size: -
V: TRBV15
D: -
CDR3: CATSSTGSNEKLFF
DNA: TGTGCCACCAGCTCGACGGGGTCCAATGAAAAACTGTTTTTT

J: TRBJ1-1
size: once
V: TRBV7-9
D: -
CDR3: CASSIPRAFF
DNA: TGTGCCAGCAGCATACCAAGAGCTTTCTTT

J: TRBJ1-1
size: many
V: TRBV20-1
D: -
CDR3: CSARQQGGDTEAFF
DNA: TGCAGTGCTAGACAACAGGGAGGGGACACTGAAGCTTTCTTT

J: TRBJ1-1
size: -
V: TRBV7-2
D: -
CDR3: CASSLPPGRPFF
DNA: TGTGCCAGCAGCTTACCCCCTGGGAGACCTTTCTTT

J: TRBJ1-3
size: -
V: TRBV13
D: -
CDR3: CASSDPLDTIYF
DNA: TGTGCCAGCAGCGACCCCCTCGACACCATATATTTT

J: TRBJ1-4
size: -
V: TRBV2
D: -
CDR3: CASLRATNEKLFF
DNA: TGTGCCAGCTTGAGGGCAACTAATGAAAAACTGTTTTTT

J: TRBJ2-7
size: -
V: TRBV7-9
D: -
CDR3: CASSQEGIGAGRQQYF
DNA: TGCGCCAGCAGCCAAGAGGGCATTGGAGCCGGACGACAGCAGTACTTC

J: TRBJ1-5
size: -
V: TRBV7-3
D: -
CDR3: CASSLAGGLDQPQHF
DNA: TGTGCCAGCAGCCTAGCGGGGGGGCTCGATCAGCCCCAGCATTTT

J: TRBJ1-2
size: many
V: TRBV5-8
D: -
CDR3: CASSFTGSDGYTF
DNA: TGTGCCAGCAGCTTTACAGGGTCAGATGGCTACACCTTC

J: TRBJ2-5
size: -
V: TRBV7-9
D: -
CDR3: CASSPRDRKGAQETQYF
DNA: TGTGCCAGCAGCCCACGAGATCGAAAGGGTGCACAAGAGACCCAGTACTTC

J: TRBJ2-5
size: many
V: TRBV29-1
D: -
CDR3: CSVENGGETQYF
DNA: TGCAGCGTCGAGAATGGGGGGGAGACCCAGTACTTC